This T cell receptor beta chain came from a study of T cell responses to AZD1222 COVID-19 vaccine (dated by TCRdb to about 2021). In the study overall: AZD1222 recipients with second doses at about 4 weeks or about 12 weeks were pooled, because spike-specific TCR depth and breadth did not differ between schedules. TCR sequencing covered roughly 230 trial participants: 200 to 220 given two doses of AZD1222 and 26 given two doses of MenACWY control vaccine. Trial participants were enrolled by age into subgroups of 18-55, 56-69 and 70-plus years, and about 150, 27 and 61 TCR-sequenced participants, respectively, were included in these subgroups.

Counted from cysteine to phenylalanine, this CDR3 has 16 amino acids. Only CDR3 DNA remains: 48 bases, in frame from the first base. The V and J ends are trimmed by 5 bases and 0 bases, leaving 14 bases between them. CDR1 is given as KGHDR and CDR2 as SFDVKD, both from the germline V gene. What the study reported, not specific to this receptor: Participants were mostly white British and included more females than males, and it was suggested by the authors that clonal diversity may have been underestimated. CD4 TCRs associated with the vaccine covered the entire spike protein, and the dominant responses were in regions 160-218 and 743-854. A significant rise in spike-specific TCR breadth and depth was observed after two AZD1222 doses relative to day 0 and relative to MenACWY recipients. No day 14 peak-response samples were available, so repertoires were characterized only after the peak T cell response. Reportedly, almost half of the unique spike-specific TCRs recognized epitopes lying outside the regions that are mutated in the B.1.351 and B.1.1.7 variants. The 56-69-year group was small, and its depth increase did not reach significance, likely because of low power. Only five to seven AZD1222 recipients were SARS-CoV-2 seropositive at baseline, limiting conclusions about previously exposed vaccinees.

The CDR3 regions of human TCRbeta chains were analyzed by immunosequencing. The authors' analysis ran thus. Repertoire TCRs were checked for matches against a reference library of SARS-CoV-2-specific TCRs that had been generated using the MIRA antigen-specificity platform. Breadth was defined as the fraction of unique TCRs that were SARS-CoV-2-associated. Depth was defined as the fraction of total T cells that were SARS-CoV-2-associated. Using the MIRA data, each spike-specific TCR was mapped to the spike region that the TCR reacts to and placed in a CD4 or CD8 class. Log10-transformed breadth and depth values were compared by one-way ANOVA with Sidak's multiple comparisons tests. TCRdb retrieved this table from immuneACCESS and kept in-frame rearrangements only. Not all clones are present; in checked studies, unresolved V genes account for under half, and no reason is known for the remainder. The DNA was the basis for D and trimming; V, J and clone size are from that table. The sample records some 100,000 clones, 90% to 95% of which are singletons. Together, the top ten hold approximately 4.8% of the sample.

The time point label of this sample denotes: baseline before first vaccination. Samples from vaccinated people were obtained from the UK trials COV001 and COV002, which included a single-blind randomized controlled phase 2/3 trial of AZD1222 (ChAdOx1 nCoV-19) in healthy adults. For TCRbeta chain sequencing, PBMC samples from trial participants were taken at day 0 and at day 28 after the second dose. As for this clone: There is no known antigen for this receptor. The sample holds no much larger clone one base away, and base qualities are not on file.

The rearrangement joined TRBV24-1 to TRBJ2-3; perhaps TRBD2 is the D gene, with 6 bases matching. The sample consisted of peripheral blood, taken on day 0 of AZD1222 vaccination. The clonotype originates from an adult in good health. Here is the DNA: TGTGCCACCAGTGCCCTTTTCGGGGGTAGCACAGATACGCAGTATTTT. It translates as CATSALFGGSTDTQYF.